The rows below give T cell receptor beta chains drawn from one sample of a study of response to subunit inactivated influenza vaccine. Each CDR3 protein gets one entry after TCRdb re-called the RT-PCR reads with MiXCR. This table holds just over 300,000 distinct CDR3 sequences, 20% to 25% found once. Sequencing used PBMCs from blood, obtained about 20 months after vaccination. All receptors derive from a man between 50 and 70 years old who received an inactivated influenza vaccine. Both conserved end residues are part of each CDR3. D genes are given only for firm matches. Size tells how often a clone was seen (once, few, many) or the class of an expanded clone, and some rows leave it out.

d_gene: -
v_gene: TRBV28
abundance: -
j_gene: TRBJ1-5
CDR3nt: TGTGCCAGCACCGTAATGAGGATGCCCCAGCATTTT
CDR3aa: CASTVMRMPQHF

d_gene: -
v_gene: TRBV2
abundance: many
j_gene: TRBJ1-3
CDR3nt: TGTGCCAGCAGTGAAGGGACGGGAAACTCTGGAAACACCATATATTTT
CDR3aa: CASSEGTGNSGNTIYF

d_gene: TRBD2
v_gene: TRBV4-2
abundance: -
j_gene: TRBJ2-7
CDR3nt: TGTGCCAGCAGCGCAGAGTCGGGGGGGCGAGCCTACGAGCAGTACTTC
CDR3aa: CASSAESGGRAYEQYF

d_gene: TRBD1
v_gene: TRBV18
abundance: -
j_gene: TRBJ2-6
CDR3nt: TGTGCCAGCTCAAGTAACAGGGGCACCGGGGCCAACGTCCTGACTTTC
CDR3aa: CASSSNRGTGANVLTF

d_gene: TRBD2
v_gene: TRBV6-2/TRBV6-3
abundance: few
j_gene: TRBJ2-7
CDR3nt: TGTGCCAGCAGTTACCGAAGAACTAGCGGGGACTCCTACGAGCAGTACTTC
CDR3aa: CASSYRRTSGDSYEQYF

d_gene: -
v_gene: TRBV7-6
abundance: -
j_gene: TRBJ2-3
CDR3nt: TGTGCCAGCAGCTTAAGGGGGGGTAGCACAGATACGCAGTATTTT
CDR3aa: CASSLRGGSTDTQYF

d_gene: TRBD1
v_gene: TRBV14
abundance: few
j_gene: TRBJ1-1
CDR3nt: TGTGCCAGCAGCCAAGCGACAGGGAGAAGGACTGAAGCTTTCTTT
CDR3aa: CASSQATGRRTEAFF

d_gene: TRBD2
v_gene: TRBV7-9
abundance: many
j_gene: TRBJ2-7
CDR3nt: TGTGCCAGCAGCTTAACGACTAGCGTTTCCTACGAGCAGTACTTC
CDR3aa: CASSLTTSVSYEQYF

d_gene: -
v_gene: TRBV7-2
abundance: -
j_gene: TRBJ2-7
CDR3nt: TGTGCCAGCAGCTTAATGTCGGCCGAGCAGTACTTC
CDR3aa: CASSLMSAEQYF

d_gene: -
v_gene: TRBV29-1
abundance: -
j_gene: TRBJ1-2
CDR3nt: TGCAGCGTCCGCGAGGGTATGGGCTACACCTTC
CDR3aa: CSVREGMGYTF

d_gene: TRBD2
v_gene: TRBV4-1
abundance: few
j_gene: TRBJ2-3
CDR3nt: TGCGCCAGCAGCCGGTCTAGCGGGGGGGTATCAGATACGCAGTATTTT
CDR3aa: CASSRSSGGVSDTQYF

d_gene: -
v_gene: TRBV5-1
abundance: few
j_gene: TRBJ2-1
CDR3nt: TGCGCCAGCAGCTTGGATGGGGTGGGGAATGAGCAGTTCTTC
CDR3aa: CASSLDGVGNEQFF

d_gene: -
v_gene: TRBV5-1
abundance: -
j_gene: TRBJ2-4
CDR3nt: TGCGCCAGCAGCTTTGGGGACAACCGGGGAAACATTCAGTACTTC
CDR3aa: CASSFGDNRGNIQYF

d_gene: -
v_gene: TRBV29-1
abundance: few
j_gene: TRBJ2-7
CDR3nt: TGCAGCGCCTCGGGGGATTTCTACGAGCAGTACTTC
CDR3aa: CSASGDFYEQYF

d_gene: -
v_gene: TRBV7-9
abundance: few
j_gene: TRBJ2-7
CDR3nt: TGTGCCAGCGCCACGGAATCCTACGAGCAGTACTTC
CDR3aa: CASATESYEQYF

d_gene: TRBD1
v_gene: TRBV5-1
abundance: few
j_gene: TRBJ1-1
CDR3nt: TGCGCCAGCAGCTTAGGGACAGGTGGGTCAGCTTTCTTT
CDR3aa: CASSLGTGGSAFF

d_gene: -
v_gene: TRBV20-1
abundance: -
j_gene: TRBJ2-5
CDR3nt: TGCAGTGCTAGAGTCCGGACCCAGTACTTC
CDR3aa: CSARVRTQYF

d_gene: -
v_gene: TRBV6-1
abundance: -
j_gene: TRBJ1-1
CDR3nt: TGTGCCAGCAGTCCGCAGCCAAGTGTTGTGAACACTGAAGCTTTCTTT
CDR3aa: CASSPQPSVVNTEAFF

d_gene: -
v_gene: TRBV28
abundance: -
j_gene: TRBJ1-5
CDR3nt: TGTGCCAGCAGGGAGCCAGGGACGAATCAGCCCCAGCATTTT
CDR3aa: CASREPGTNQPQHF

d_gene: -
v_gene: TRBV23-1
abundance: few
j_gene: TRBJ1-5
CDR3nt: TGCGCCAGCAGTACCCGTTCGGGGGGCGAAGGCAATCAGCCCCAGCATTTT
CDR3aa: CASSTRSGGEGNQPQHF

d_gene: TRBD1
v_gene: TRBV20-1
abundance: few
j_gene: TRBJ1-1
CDR3nt: TGCAGTGCTAGAGATGGGGAAAAGGGGGCGCGTACTGAAGCTTTCTTT
CDR3aa: CSARDGEKGARTEAFF

d_gene: -
v_gene: TRBV10-1
abundance: few
j_gene: TRBJ2-1
CDR3nt: TGCGCCAGCAGTAATAGCGGATATGAGCAGTTCTTC
CDR3aa: CASSNSGYEQFF

d_gene: TRBD2
v_gene: TRBV4-3
abundance: -
j_gene: TRBJ2-1
CDR3nt: TGCGCCAGCAGCCAAGAGTCTAGCGGGGACTTTAGCTCCTACAATGAGCAGTTCTTC
CDR3aa: CASSQESSGDFSSYNEQFF

d_gene: -
v_gene: TRBV24-1
abundance: many
j_gene: TRBJ1-5
CDR3nt: TGTGCCACCAGTGATTACAGCAATCAGCCCCAGCATTTT
CDR3aa: CATSDYSNQPQHF

d_gene: -
v_gene: TRBV10-3
abundance: many
j_gene: TRBJ1-4
CDR3nt: TGTGCCATCAGTGCGGGAGGGGAAAAACTGTTTTTT
CDR3aa: CAISAGGEKLFF

d_gene: -
v_gene: TRBV7-2
abundance: many
j_gene: TRBJ2-7
CDR3nt: TGTGCCAGCAGCTTATCCACAGGCCGGATCTCCTACGAGCAGTACTTC
CDR3aa: CASSLSTGRISYEQYF

d_gene: -
v_gene: TRBV12-3/TRBV12-4
abundance: few
j_gene: TRBJ1-5
CDR3nt: TGTGCCAGCAGAAAGGACAGCAATCAGCCCCAGCATTTT
CDR3aa: CASRKDSNQPQHF

d_gene: -
v_gene: TRBV20-1
abundance: few
j_gene: TRBJ1-6
CDR3nt: TGCAGTGCTAGAGATCTGCAGGGTGTATCACCCCTCCACTTT
CDR3aa: CSARDLQGVSPLHF

d_gene: -
v_gene: TRBV6-2/TRBV6-3
abundance: few
j_gene: TRBJ1-5
CDR3nt: TGTGCCAGCAGTTACGTACTCGCCAGGGGCACTAATCAGCCCCAGCATTTT
CDR3aa: CASSYVLARGTNQPQHF

d_gene: -
v_gene: TRBV3-1
abundance: -
j_gene: TRBJ1-2
CDR3nt: TGTGCCAGCAGCCAAGGGGAGTTCTTCTTGGGCTACACCTTC
CDR3aa: CASSQGEFFLGYTF

d_gene: TRBD2
v_gene: TRBV5-1
abundance: -
j_gene: TRBJ2-1
CDR3nt: TGCGCCAGCAGCGCTTTACTAGCGGGCAGCCCTAATGAGCAGTTCTTC
CDR3aa: CASSALLAGSPNEQFF

d_gene: -
v_gene: TRBV10-3
abundance: few
j_gene: TRBJ1-2
CDR3nt: TGTGCCATCAGTGAGTCTGGCCACTATGGCTACACCTTC
CDR3aa: CAISESGHYGYTF

d_gene: -
v_gene: TRBV12-3/TRBV12-4
abundance: -
j_gene: TRBJ2-1
CDR3nt: TGTGCCAGCAGTGTTGGGCTAGACAATGAGCAGTTCTTC
CDR3aa: CASSVGLDNEQFF

d_gene: TRBD1
v_gene: TRBV10-3
abundance: -
j_gene: TRBJ2-1
CDR3nt: TGTGCCATCAGTGAACACGACAGGGTTCTACAGTACGAGCAGTTCTTC
CDR3aa: CAISEHDRVLQYEQFF

d_gene: -
v_gene: TRBV20-1
abundance: many
j_gene: TRBJ1-2
CDR3nt: TGCAGTGCCCGGGATTTTAACTATGGCTACACCTTC
CDR3aa: CSARDFNYGYTF

d_gene: TRBD2
v_gene: TRBV3-1
abundance: -
j_gene: TRBJ2-5
CDR3nt: TGTGCCAGCAGTATTAGCGGGATTGGAGAGACCCAGTACTTC
CDR3aa: CASSISGIGETQYF

d_gene: -
v_gene: TRBV18
abundance: -
j_gene: TRBJ1-1
CDR3nt: TGTGCCAGCTCACTCAACACAGGGAACACTGAAGCTTTCTTT
CDR3aa: CASSLNTGNTEAFF

d_gene: TRBD1
v_gene: TRBV29-1
abundance: -
j_gene: TRBJ2-7
CDR3nt: TGCAGCGCAATGGGACAGGGACGCAACGAGCAGTACTTC
CDR3aa: CSAMGQGRNEQYF

d_gene: -
v_gene: TRBV27
abundance: -
j_gene: TRBJ2-3
CDR3nt: TGTGCCAGCAGCCCTATCGGAGGGCCGAGCACAGATACGCAGTATTTT
CDR3aa: CASSPIGGPSTDTQYF